This entry describes one TCR beta chain. Its antigen is unknown. The CDR3 is 15 amino acids. After removal of 4 bases from V and 7 bases from J, the junction contained 10 bases not matched to a gene. CDR1 is MNHEY, CDR2 SVGAGI, per germline. A 5'RACE template-switching step, the method used to make TCR cDNA, added a universal primer site and UMIs. TCRdb independently ran MiXCR on the 5' RACE reads; one entry per CDR3 protein. Among a few hundred thousand distinct CDR3 sequences listed, 6.9% were seen once. This specimen belongs to a study of T cells after yellow fever vaccination. Regarding the study as a whole: Faster peaking, at day 5 versus 15, marked a secondary response that was weaker.

This chain connects TRBV6-5 to TRBJ2-7, with 10 bases that match TRBD2. The receptor was derived from a man younger than 45 who received the YFV17D yellow fever vaccine. This sample comprised CD4+ T cells sorted from PBMCs, obtained 15 days after the yellow fever booster vaccination. This CDR3 is CASSFGTSVFREQYF. The CDR3 nucleotides read TGTGCCAGCAGTTTCGGGACTAGCGTCTTTAGAGAGCAGTACTTC.